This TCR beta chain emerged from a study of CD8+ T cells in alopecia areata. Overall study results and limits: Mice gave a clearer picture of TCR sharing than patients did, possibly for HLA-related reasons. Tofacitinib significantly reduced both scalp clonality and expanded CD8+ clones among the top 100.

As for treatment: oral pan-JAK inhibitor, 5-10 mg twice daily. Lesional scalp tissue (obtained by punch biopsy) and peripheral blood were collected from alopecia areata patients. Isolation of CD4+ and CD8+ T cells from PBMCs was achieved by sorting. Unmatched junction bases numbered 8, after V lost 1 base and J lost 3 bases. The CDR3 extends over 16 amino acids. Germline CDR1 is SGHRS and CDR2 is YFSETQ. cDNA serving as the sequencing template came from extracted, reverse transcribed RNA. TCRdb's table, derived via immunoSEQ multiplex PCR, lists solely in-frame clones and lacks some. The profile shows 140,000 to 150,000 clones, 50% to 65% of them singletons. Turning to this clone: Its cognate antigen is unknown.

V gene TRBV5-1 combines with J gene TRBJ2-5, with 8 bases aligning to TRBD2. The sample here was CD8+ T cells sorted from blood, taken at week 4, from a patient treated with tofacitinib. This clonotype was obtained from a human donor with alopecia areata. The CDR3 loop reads CASSLKIAGMKETQYF. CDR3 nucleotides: TGCGCCAGCAGCTTGAAGATAGCGGGAATGAAAGAGACCCAGTACTTC.